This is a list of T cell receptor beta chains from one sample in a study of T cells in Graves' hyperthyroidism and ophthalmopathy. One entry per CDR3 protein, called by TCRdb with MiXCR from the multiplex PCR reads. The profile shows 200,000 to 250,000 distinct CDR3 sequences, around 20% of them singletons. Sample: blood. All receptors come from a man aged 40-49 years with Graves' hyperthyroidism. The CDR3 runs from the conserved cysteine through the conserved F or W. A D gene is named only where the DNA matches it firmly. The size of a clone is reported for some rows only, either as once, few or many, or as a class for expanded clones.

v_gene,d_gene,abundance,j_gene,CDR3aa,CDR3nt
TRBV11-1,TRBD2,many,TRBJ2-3,CASSRLRTSESTDTQYF,TGTGCCAGCAGTCGACTAAGGACTAGCGAGAGCACAGATACGCAGTATTTT
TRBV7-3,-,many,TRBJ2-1,CASSPGPYNEQFF,TGTGCCAGCAGCCCGGGACCGTACAATGAGCAGTTCTTC
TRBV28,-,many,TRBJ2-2,CASSSFRGTGELFF,TGTGCCAGCAGTTCATTCAGGGGAACCGGGGAGCTGTTTTTT
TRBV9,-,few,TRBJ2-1,CASSVDGGHHNEQFF,TGTGCCAGCAGCGTAGACGGGGGCCACCACAATGAGCAGTTCTTC
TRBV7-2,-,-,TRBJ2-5,CASRNLDFPETQYF,TGTGCCAGCAGAAACCTCGACTTCCCGGAGACCCAGTACTTC
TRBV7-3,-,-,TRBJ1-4,CASSLAREAPSATNEKLFF,TGTGCCAGCAGTTTAGCCAGGGAAGCCCCCTCTGCAACTAATGAAAAACTGTTTTTT
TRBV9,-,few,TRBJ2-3,CASSPFFSDTQYF,TGTGCCAGCAGCCCCTTCTTTTCTGATACGCAGTATTTT
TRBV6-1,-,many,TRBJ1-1,CASSENGQYVEAFF,TGTGCCAGCAGTGAAAACGGGCAGTATGTCGAAGCTTTCTTT
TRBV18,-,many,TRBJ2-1,CASSQRGNEQFF,TGTGCCAGCTCACAACGAGGGAATGAGCAGTTCTTC
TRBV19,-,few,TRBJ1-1,CASNAGSGAFF,TGTGCCAGTAATGCCGGATCCGGGGCTTTCTTT
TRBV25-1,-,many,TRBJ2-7,CASSESRGYTRQYF,TGTGCCAGCAGTGAAAGCCGCGGGTATACCCGGCAGTACTTC
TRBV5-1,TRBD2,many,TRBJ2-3,CASSLGAGGQDTQYF,TGCGCCAGCAGCCTGGGAGCGGGGGGGCAAGATACGCAGTATTTT
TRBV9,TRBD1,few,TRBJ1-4,CASSVDGTGDSESVFF,TGTGCCAGCAGCGTAGATGGGACAGGGGATTCGGAGTCGGTGTTTTTT
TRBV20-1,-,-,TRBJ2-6,CSTRGYSSSGANVLAF,TGCAGTACTAGAGGTTATTCCAGCTCTGGGGCCAACGTCCTGGCTTTC
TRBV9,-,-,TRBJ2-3,CASSVGQVSDTQYF,TGTGCCAGCAGCGTAGGCCAAGTTTCGGATACGCAGTATTTT
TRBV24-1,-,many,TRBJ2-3,CATSDFARGTDTQYF,TGTGCCACCAGTGATTTCGCCAGGGGCACAGATACGCAGTATTTT
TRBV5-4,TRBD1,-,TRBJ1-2,CASSLWQGAGGYTF,TGTGCCAGCAGCTTGTGGCAGGGGGCTGGCGGCTACACCTTC
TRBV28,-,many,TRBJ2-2,CASSLISGELFF,TGTGCCAGCAGTTTAATTTCTGGGGAGCTGTTTTTT
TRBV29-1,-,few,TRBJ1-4,CSVGYRGEKLFF,TGCAGCGTTGGGTACCGTGGGGAAAAACTGTTTTTT
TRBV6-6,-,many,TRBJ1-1,CASSYSEGNTEAFF,TGTGCCAGCAGTTACTCTGAGGGGAACACTGAAGCTTTCTTT
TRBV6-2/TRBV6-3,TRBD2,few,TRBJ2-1,CASSPGGARSYNEQFF,TGTGCCAGCAGCCCCGGGGGGGCCCGCTCCTACAATGAGCAGTTCTTC
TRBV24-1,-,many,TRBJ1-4,CATSDAGTTNEKLFF,TGTGCCACCAGTGATGCCGGGACAACTAATGAAAAACTGTTTTTT
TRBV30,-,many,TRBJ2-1,CAWSEWGEYNEQFF,TGTGCCTGGAGTGAGTGGGGGGAATACAATGAGCAGTTCTTC
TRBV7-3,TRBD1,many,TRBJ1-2,CASSPGTGRVNGYTF,TGTGCCAGCAGCCCCGGGACAGGGCGGGTTAATGGCTACACCTTC
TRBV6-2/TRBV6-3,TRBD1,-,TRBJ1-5,CASSTRRGTGYSQPQHF,TGTGCCAGCAGTACACGCCGTGGGACAGGGTATAGTCAGCCCCAGCATTTT
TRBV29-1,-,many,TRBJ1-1,CSVEGGNTEAFF,TGCAGCGTTGAAGGGGGAAACACTGAAGCTTTCTTT
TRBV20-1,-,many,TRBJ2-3,CSARVRARGPDTQYF,TGCAGTGCTAGAGTGAGGGCAAGAGGCCCAGATACGCAGTATTTT
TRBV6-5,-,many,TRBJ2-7,CASSYAGTKSYEQYF,TGTGCCAGCAGTTACGCCGGGACAAAGTCCTACGAGCAGTACTTC
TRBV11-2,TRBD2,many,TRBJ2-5,CASTGGDKGETQYF,TGTGCCAGCACTGGGGGGGATAAAGGGGAGACCCAGTACTTC
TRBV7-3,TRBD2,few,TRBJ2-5,CASSRLAEQETQYF,TGTGCCAGCAGCCGACTAGCGGAACAAGAGACCCAGTACTTC
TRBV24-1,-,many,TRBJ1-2,CATMRVLVVFNYGYTF,TGTGCCACCATGAGGGTCCTGGTTGTCTTTAACTATGGCTACACCTTC
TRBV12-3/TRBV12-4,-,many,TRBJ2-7,CASSLDRTYEQYF,TGTGCCAGCAGTTTAGACAGAACCTACGAGCAGTACTTC